Listed below are T cell receptor beta chains from one sample, sequenced in a study of tumor and adjacent non-tumor tissue in lung cancer. MiXCR, run by TCRdb on the multiplex PCR reads, gives a single entry per CDR3 protein. The data hold around 39,000 distinct CDR3 sequences, with about three fifths observed a single time. The specimen sequenced was distant non-tumor lung tissue. These TCRs come from a man aged 50-59 years with non-small cell lung cancer. The CDR3 runs from the conserved cysteine through the conserved F or W. Fields, in order: clone size, V gene, D gene, J gene, CDR3 protein, CDR3 DNA. A D gene is named only where the DNA matches it firmly. Expanded clones are given a class, and other clones once, few, many or no size at all.

>NA|TRBV5-4|NA|TRBJ2-5
CVSSVQETQYF
TGTGTCAGCAGCGTACAAGAGACCCAGTACTTC
>many|TRBV5-4|NA|TRBJ2-3
CASSFERNTDTQYF
TGTGCCAGCAGCTTCGAGCGGAACACAGATACGCAGTATTTT
>NA|TRBV5-6|NA|TRBJ2-2
CVSSKRRNTGELFF
TGTGTCAGCAGTAAGAGGCGGAACACCGGGGAGCTGTTTTTT
>NA|TRBV11-2|NA|TRBJ2-2
CASVGESGRNAGQLFF
TGTGCCAGCGTGGGTGAATCTGGACGGAACGCCGGGCAGCTGTTTTTT
>NA|TRBV11-2|NA|TRBJ2-3
CASSTPGDVDDTQYF
TGTGCCAGCAGCACTCCAGGGGATGTGGACGATACGCAGTATTTT
>many|TRBV29-1|NA|TRBJ1-2
CSAQGPYGYTF
TGCAGTGCGCAGGGCCCCTATGGCTACACCTTC
>medium-sized|TRBV11-2|NA|TRBJ2-1
CASSLANEQFF
TGTGCCAGCAGCTTAGCCAATGAGCAGTTCTTC
>NA|TRBV30|NA|TRBJ1-6
CAWSVLGNSPLHF
TGTGCCTGGAGTGTACTGGGGAACTCACCCCTCCACTTT
>NA|TRBV19|NA|TRBJ1-5
CASSEQGTGYQPQHF
TGTGCCAGTAGTGAACAGGGAACTGGTTATCAGCCCCAGCATTTT
>NA|TRBV5-1|NA|TRBJ2-3
CTSSLAGPDTQYF
TGCACCAGCAGCTTAGCAGGCCCAGATACGCAGTATTTT
>NA|TRBV12-3/TRBV12-4|NA|TRBJ1-5
CASNLKYNQPQHF
TGTGCCAGCAACCTCAAGTACAATCAGCCCCAGCACTTT
>NA|TRBV28|TRBD2|TRBJ2-1
CASSPMGGRAVNEQFF
TGTGCCAGCAGTCCTATGGGCGGGAGGGCCGTGAATGAGCAGTTCTTC
>NA|TRBV6-1|TRBD2|TRBJ2-3
CASSELAGGRNTQYF
TGCGCCAGCAGTGAACTAGCGGGGGGCCGGAATACGCAGTATTTT
>many|TRBV10-1|TRBD2|TRBJ2-3
CASSETSGTYTDTQYF
TGCGCCAGCAGTGAAACTAGCGGTACTTACACAGATACGCAGTATTTT
>many|TRBV6-6|NA|TRBJ2-3
CASSYSYWGTDTQYF
TGTGCCAGCAGTTACTCTTACTGGGGCACAGATACGCAGTATTTT
>NA|TRBV6-1|NA|TRBJ2-6
CVSSPDSSGANILTF
TGTGTCAGCAGCCCAGACAGCTCAGGGGCCAACATCCTGACTTTC
>NA|TRBV5-4|NA|TRBJ2-6
CASSHPSPGANVLTF
TGTGCCAGCAGCCACCCTAGTCCTGGGGCCAACGTCCTGACATTC
>NA|TRBV21-1|NA|TRBJ2-5
CASRPTWTSGRETQYF
TGTGCCAGCAGACCCACCTGGACTAGCGGGAGAGAGACCCAGTACTTC
>once|TRBV6-6|NA|TRBJ1-2
CATLTGGHDYTF
TGTGCCACCCTAACCGGGGGCCATGACTACACCTTC
>NA|TRBV6-1|NA|TRBJ1-1
CAGSRHGVTEAFF
TGTGCCGGCAGTCGACATGGGGTTACTGAAGCTTTCTTT
>few|TRBV30|NA|TRBJ2-7
CAWKVSYEQYF
TGTGCCTGGAAGGTCTCCTACGAGCAGTACTTC
>many|TRBV29-1|NA|TRBJ2-3
CSVVASTDTQYF
TGCAGCGTTGTCGCTAGCACAGATACGCAGTATTTT
>NA|TRBV2|NA|TRBJ2-6
CTSRFRKQAGANVLTF
TGTACCAGCAGATTCAGGAAGCAGGCTGGGGCCAACGTCCTGACTTTC
>many|TRBV28|NA|TRBJ2-3
CASSPGSPSTDTQYF
TGTGCCAGCAGTCCAGGCAGTCCTAGCACAGATACGCAGTATTTT
>many|TRBV10-1|NA|TRBJ2-1
CASSEVGLATDEQFF
TGCGCCAGCAGTGAGGTAGGACTCGCGACCGATGAGCAGTTCTTC
>many|TRBV5-5|NA|TRBJ2-6
CASSLDVGTLANVLTF
TGTGCCAGCAGCTTGGATGTTGGGACGCTGGCCAACGTCCTGACTTTC
>few|TRBV28|NA|TRBJ2-7
CASSLGQGFRYEQYF
TGTGCCAGCAGTTTGGGGCAGGGGTTTCGCTACGAGCAGTACTTC
>NA|TRBV6-5|TRBD1|TRBJ2-1
CASSSGQGGSYNKQFF
TGCGCCAGCAGTTCGGGACAGGGGGGCTCCTACAATAAGCAGTTCTTC
>many|TRBV29-1|TRBD1|TRBJ1-2
CSVESRGQGNYGYTF
TGCAGCGTTGAATCCCGGGGACAGGGAAACTATGGCTACACCTTC
>few|TRBV29-1|NA|TRBJ2-4
CSIEGTGQNIQYF
TGCAGCATTGAAGGTACAGGGCAAAACATTCAGTACTTC
>NA|TRBV6-5|TRBD2|TRBJ2-6
CASSRGGDSSGTSVLTF
TGTGCCAGCAGTCGCGGGGGTGACAGTTCTGGGACCAGCGTCCTGACTTTC
>NA|TRBV4-2|NA|TRBJ2-1
CASSQGLPDYNMQFF
TGTGCCAGCAGCCAAGGACTACCGGACTACAATATGCAGTTCTTC
>NA|TRBV29-1|NA|TRBJ1-1
CSVSRDLNTEAFF
TGCAGCGTTAGTAGGGACCTGAACACTGAAGCTTTCTTT
>many|TRBV11-2|NA|TRBJ2-2
CASSPLQDNSGELFF
TGTGCCAGCAGCCCCCTCCAGGACAACAGCGGGGAGCTGTTTTTT
>NA|TRBV6-5|NA|TRBJ1-5
CAGSYTTGMDQPQHF
TGTGCCGGCAGCTATACGACTGGGATGGATCAGCCCCAGCATTTT
>NA|TRBV21-1|NA|TRBJ2-7
CASSPGLAAATEQYF
TGTGCCAGCAGCCCGGGACTAGCGGCCGCTACCGAGCAGTACTTC
>many|TRBV12-3/TRBV12-4|NA|TRBJ1-1
CASSPDGNTEAFF
TGTGCCAGCAGCCCTGACGGGAACACTGAAGCTTTCTTT
>few|TRBV11-3|TRBD1|TRBJ1-5
CASSLDRANQPQHF
TGTGCCAGCAGTTTAGACAGGGCCAATCAGCCCCAGCATTTT
>NA|TRBV7-9|TRBD1|TRBJ2-5
CPSSLRTGIETQYF
TGTCCCAGCAGCTTACGGACAGGGATCGAGACCCAGTACTTC
>medium-sized|TRBV10-3|TRBD2|TRBJ2-1
CAISESKTSGRAWEQFF
TGTGCCATCAGTGAGAGTAAGACTAGCGGGAGGGCCTGGGAGCAGTTCTTC
>NA|TRBV25-1|TRBD1|TRBJ1-2
CASSVRDRGGYTF
TGTGCCAGCAGTGTGCGGGACAGGGGTGGCTACACCTTC
>NA|TRBV29-1|NA|TRBJ2-7
CSVIPGRGSDKQYF
TGCAGCGTTATACCGGGACGGGGGTCGGACAAGCAGTACTTC
>once|TRBV5-1|NA|TRBJ2-2
CASSLGHGDPNTGELFF
TGCGCCAGCAGCTTGGGACACGGGGACCCCAACACCGGGGAGCTGTTTTTT
>NA|TRBV5-1|TRBD1|TRBJ2-7
CVSSFEEGAWNVQYF
TGCGTCAGCAGCTTTGAAGAGGGGGCGTGGAACGTGCAGTACTTC
>NA|TRBV29-1|NA|TRBJ2-5
CIAVLAGVKAQYF
TGCATCGCTGTGCTAGCAGGGGTTAAGGCCCAGTACTTC
>once|TRBV29-1|TRBD2|TRBJ2-2
CSVDYGGGNTGELIF
TGTAGCGTTGATTATGGGGGAGGGAATACCGGGGAGTTGATTTTT
>NA|TRBV19|NA|TRBJ1-1
CASSRDGYTEAFF
TGTGCCAGTAGTCGAGACGGGTACACTGAAGCTTTCTTT
>NA|TRBV11-2|NA|TRBJ2-5
CASSLSMETQYF
TGTGCCAGCAGCTTGTCCATGGAGACCCAGTACTTC
>NA|TRBV6-1|TRBD1|TRBJ2-7
CASSGLLTGGSYEQYF
TGTGCCAGCAGTGGCCTCCTGACAGGGGGCTCCTACGAGCAGTACTTC
>once|TRBV10-2|NA|TRBJ1-2
CASRVGHGAGYGYTF
NA
>NA|TRBV5-1|NA|TRBJ2-2
CASSYYGRTGELFF
TGCGCCAGCAGTTACTACGGACGGACCGGGGAGCTGTTTTTT
>few|TRBV5-1|NA|TRBJ2-5
CASSIGTVQETQYF
TGCGCCAGCAGCATCGGGACCGTCCAAGAGACCCAGTACTTC
>once|TRBV6-1|TRBD2|TRBJ2-1
CARGLAVPSYNELFF
TGTGCCAGGGGACTAGCGGTCCCCTCCTACAATGAGTTGTTCTTC
>NA|TRBV6-5|TRBD1|TRBJ1-5
CVSGQGDNQPQHF
TGTGTCAGCGGACAGGGCGATAATCAGCCCCAGCATTTT
>NA|TRBV6-5|NA|TRBJ1-5
CASSIGGYGNQPQHF
TGTGCCAGCAGTATTGGGGGTTACGGCAATCAGCCCCAGCATTTT